The present T cell receptor beta chain was sequenced within a study of T-cell reconstitution after alpha-beta-depleted transplantation in children. General study points: Day-60 TCRbeta diversity that was high in some patients was derived from surviving recipient T cells and thymic progenitors. Most T-cell counts and diversity one year after the transplant came from T cells that were newly produced. About two months after transplant, alpha-beta T cells reportedly came from several hundred expanded graft clones.

V dropped 3 bases and J dropped 3; count of bases not matched to a gene: 6. The CDR3 sequence is 14 residues long. Germline assignment: CDR1 SGHRS and CDR2 YFSETQ. This clonotype was recorded at least ten times. Antigen specificity is unknown. The TCRbeta library was prepared with unique molecular identifiers. TCRdb analysed the PCR reads with MiXCR anew, one entry per CDR3 protein. The repertoire holds over 90,000 distinct CDR3 sequences, with under 7% as singletons. The receptor was isolated from a female patient younger than 10 who had a stem cell transplant for Fanconi anemia, so the T cells may come from the graft donor. The V gene is TRBV5-1, the J gene TRBJ2-7; 7 bases line up with TRBD1. This specimen was PBMCs, mostly from graft donor cells, taken 60 days after TCRalphabeta/CD19-depleted stem cell transplant. The chain's CDR3 is CASSSPGQYYEQYF. Here the CDR3 DNA reads TGCGCCAGCAGCTCACCGGGACAGTACTACGAGCAGTACTTC.